The 10 T cell receptor beta chains below were found in one sample sequenced in a study of graft-versus-host responses after intestinal transplantation. The repertoire was sequenced with immunoSEQ multiplex PCR; TCRdb's copy has only in-frame clones and lacks some. This sample carries fewer than 110,000 clones, over 85% of them seen once, and the ten largest clones take around 1%. No antigen is known for these receptors. The sample was unstimulated CD8+ T cells sorted from spleen or lymph node cells, taken before intestinal transplant. The receptors were sampled from a human donor who received an intestinal transplant.

This chain links TRBV6-1 with TRBJ2-7; D call uncertain. CDR3 length equals 15 residues. The V and J ends lost 4 bases and 0 bases respectively, with 13 bases between them. In germline, CDR1 is MNHNS, CDR2 SASEGT. The CDR3 DNA reads TGTGCCAGCAGTGTAGACCTGGGTCACTCCTACGAGCAGTACTTC. Translating gives CASSVDLGHSYEQYF.

The rearrangement links TRBV1 to TRBJ2-1; the D call in the table, TRBD2, was not verified against the DNA. TRBV1 is designated a pseudogene. The CDR3 consists of 15 residues. The CDR3 region is CTSSQLAGGYNEQFF. CDR3 nucleotides: TGCACCAGCAGCCAACTAGCGGGGGGTTACAATGAGCAGTTCTTC.

J is TRBJ2-1 and V is TRBV27, with 12 bases matching TRBD2. This CDR3 is 17 amino acids long. Germline V CDR1 and CDR2: MNHEY, SMNVEV (reference sequence). V dropped 2 bases and J dropped 1; count of bases not matched to a gene: 3. CDR3 in amino acids: CASSLETSGGSYNEQFF. The CDR3 DNA is TGTGCCAGCAGTTTAGAGACTAGCGGGGGTTCCTACAATGAGCAGTTCTTC.

V gene TRBV7-9 combines with J gene TRBJ2-3; D unclear. Trimming removed 5 bases at V and 6 bases at J, with 15 bases between. Per germline, CDR1 SEHNR and CDR2 FQNEAQ (reference sequence). There are 14 residues in the CDR3. The CDR3, as DNA: TGTGCCAGCAGCCCAAGTAGCCGTGGGGATACGCAGTATTTT. Encoded protein: CASSPSSRGDTQYF. The full variable domain, its missing parts supplied by reference TRBV7-9 and TRBJ2-3, is DTGVSQNPRHKITKRGQNVTFRCDPISEHNRLYWYRQTLGQGPEFLTYFQNEAQLEKSRLLSDRFSAERPKGSFSTLEIQRTEQGDSAMYLCASSPSSRGDTQYFGPGTRLTVL.

The chain is built from TRBV2 and TRBJ2-2; D unresolved. CDR1 and CDR2 (germline): SNHLY, FYNNEI. The V end lost 8 bases, the J end lost 3 bases, and 13 bases lay between the germline ends. This CDR3 has 14 amino acids. This chain's CDR3 is CASSIRHYTGELFF. In DNA, the CDR3 is TGTGCCAGCTCAATCCGCCACTACACCGGGGAGCTGTTTTTT.

The CDR3 region has the DNA TGTGCCTGGAGTTGGGTTGGCGGGGAGCTGTTTTTT. This encodes CAWSWVGGELFF. The V gene is TRBV30, the J gene TRBJ2-2; unclear D gene. The V end lost 2 bases, the J end lost 7 bases, and 8 bases lay between the germline ends. Germline lookup yields CDR1 GTSNPN and CDR2 SVGIG (reference sequence). The CDR3 has 12 amino acids.

V is TRBV30 and J is TRBJ2-3, with D unclear. CDR1 is GTSNPN and CDR2 is SVGIG in the germline V gene (reference sequence). The CDR3 extends over 10 amino acids. The V gene lost 3 bases and the J gene lost 3 bases, with 1 base spanning the gap. CDR3 nucleotide sequence: TGTGCCTGGAGAACAGATACGCAGTATTTT. Amino acids: CAWRTDTQYF.

The count of this clone is one. The V and J genes are TRBV6-1 and TRBJ1-2; D unclear. V was cut by 3 bases and J by 8 bases, with 25 bases left in between. The CDR3 loop spans 17 amino acids. The germline CDR1 and CDR2 sequences are MNHNS and SASEGT. The CDR3 DNA reads as TGTGCCAGCAGTGAGGCTAGATTGGCAGGTACTCGCGGAGGCTACACCTTC. It specifies CASSEARLAGTRGGYTF.

This clone was counted only a few times. The chain carries TRBV7-9 and TRBJ2-7; the D call may be TRBD1 or TRBD2 (5 bases each). V was cut by 2 bases and J by 4 bases, with 9 bases left in between. Germline V gene lookup returns CDR1 SEHNR and CDR2 FQNEAQ (reference sequence). The length of the CDR3 is 13 residues. The CDR3 reads CASSLLGTYEQYF. CDR3 sequence (DNA): TGTGCCAGCAGCTTACTCGGGACGTACGAGCAGTACTTC.

This chain joins TRBV29-1 and TRBJ1-2; D is possibly TRBD1 (5 bases). Germline CDR1 and CDR2: SQVTM and ANQGSEA. CDR3 length: 11 residues. The ends were cut back, 3 bases at V and 8 bases at J, with 10 bases in the middle. CDR3 protein: CSVEGVWGYTF. The CDR3 bases are TGCAGCGTTGAGGGGGTGTGGGGCTACACCTTC.